Sequencing of this T cell receptor beta chain was carried out in a study of T cells after somatic rescue of genetic block (dated by TCRdb to about 2020). Background for the entire study: The study assessed how robust, over the long term, a T-cell system was when the system had developed through somatic rescue of a genetic block in T-cell development.

Library preparation was by the immunoSEQ multiplex PCR assay. Sourced from immuneACCESS, this table was stored by TCRdb with only in-frame sequences that have V and J called. A share of the clones is absent; for the studies checked, an unresolved V gene accounts for under half, and the remainder has no known explanation. In this sample the table shows tens of thousands of clones, approximately 91% of which occur a single time. Approximately 3% of the sample lies in the top ten. This clone was observed a few times. The clone's antigen remains unknown. Qualities for individual bases were not recorded, and no much larger clone is one base off. CDR1 and CDR2 are read off the germline V gene as SGHVS and FNYEAQ. Here V drops 5 bases and J drops 4 bases, and the junction holds 3 bases not matched to any gene. The CDR3 goes from the cysteine to the phenylalanine over 14 residues. This entry keeps only the CDR3 DNA: 42 bases, framed from base 1.

Sequencing used peripheral blood mononuclear cells (PBMCs). The clonotype originates from a man aged 30 to 45. The chain was built from TRBV7-6 and TRBJ2-2, with 8 middle bases fitting TRBD1. The CDR3 corresponds to CASSRTGLTGELFF. In nucleotides, the sequence is TGTGCCAGCAGCAGGACAGGGCTCACCGGGGAGCTGTTTTTT.